This T cell receptor (beta chain) was identified during a study of blood T cell repertoires in COVID-19. Germline CDR1 and CDR2: MNHEY and SMNVEV (reference sequence). The V segment lost 2 bases and the J segment 0 bases; nucleotides outside the gene matches: 9. This CDR3 is built from 17 residues. Using immunoSEQ multiplex PCR, the repertoire was profiled, and TCRdb retains in-frame clones only, with some absent. The sample lists 70,000 or so clones, roughly 87% occurring once. This clone was seen a few times. The V and J genes are TRBV27 and TRBJ1-2; 7 bases are shared with TRBD1. Sequencing used peripheral blood. The sequence was obtained from a woman aged 80 or over with active or convalescent COVID-19. The CDR3 spells CASSLRQGYGANYGYTF. The CDR3 coding sequence is TGTGCCAGCAGTTTAAGACAGGGTTATGGAGCTAACTATGGCTACACCTTC.